The present entry profiles one T cell receptor (beta chain) with its context. These data originate in a study of T cell repertoires in aging, cancer and after chemotherapy. Between the trimmed V and J ends, which lost 6 bases and 2 bases, there was a span of 13 bases. This CDR3 contains 15 residues. Germline V gene lookup returns CDR1 MNHEY and CDR2 SVGEGT. Rearranged V-D-J TRB sequences were amplified with a mixed TRB-A/B primer pool. TCRdb processed the multiplex PCR reads anew with MiXCR; each CDR3 protein has one entry. The sample consists of 9,000 to 10,000 distinct CDR3 sequences, approximately 24% of them appearing once. TCR beta rearrangements were amplified from peripheral blood genomic DNA.

Sample: blood. This chain links TRBV6-2 or TRBV6-3 with TRBJ2-2; the D is unclear. The sequence derives from a human donor in good health. The CDR3 loop is CASRKNGPNTGELFF. The CDR3 bases are TGTGCCAGCAGAAAAAACGGGCCTAACACCGGGGAGCTGTTTTTT.